This T cell receptor beta chain emerged from a study of cytomegalovirus exposure and HLA in healthy donors. General study results and limits: CMV serostatus was the sole immune exposure data available.

PCR was performed using 60 Vbeta and 13 Jbeta primers. Clones were sequenced by immunoSEQ multiplex PCR, and TCRdb holds only the in-frame ones, with some missing. This sample contains about 82,000 clones. In the case of this clone: The antigen is not known.

This clonotype was obtained from a woman in her 30s in good health and CMV-seronegative. The sequenced sample consisted of PBMCs.

The CDR3 region has the DNA TGTGCCAGCGGTTTAGCGGGAGCCGGAGCCGAGCAGTACTTC. Its translation: CASGLAGAGAEQYF. This chain links TRBV6-1 with TRBJ2-7, with 9 bases fitting TRBD2. Germline values: CDR1 MNHNS, CDR2 SASEGT. This CDR3 region has 14 residues. J gave up 6 bases and V 8 bases, and 11 bases lay outside the gene matches.